This T cell receptor (beta chain) was obtained from a study of blood T cell repertoires in COVID-19. Germline V gene sequence: CDR1 DFQATT, CDR2 SNEGSKA (reference sequence). Trimming pared 5 bases from V and 7 bases from J, leaving 9 bases between. This CDR3 has 10 amino acids. This clone was seen only a few times. In the source study's methods: Estimation of nucleated cell counts relied on the amplification of reference gene primers. The table came from immunoSEQ multiplex PCR; TCRdb's copy has only in-frame clones and leaves some out. From that table come the V and J calls and clone size; the DNA was used to work out D and trimming. The profile shows hundreds of thousands of clones, roughly 80% of them singletons.

V gene TRBV20-1 combines with J gene TRBJ2-7; no clear D gene. This sequence was found in a woman older than 75 with acute or convalescent COVID-19. The source material was peripheral blood. CDR3 region: CSAALREQYF. The CDR3 nucleotides read TGCAGTGCTGCCCTGCGGGAGCAGTACTTC.